Shown below are 24 T cell receptor beta chains from a single sample sequenced in a study of T-cell reconstitution after alpha-beta-depleted transplantation in children. A library of TCRbeta sequences, prepared with unique molecular identifiers, was generated. TCRdb recomputed calls from the PCR reads with MiXCR, one row per CDR3 protein. The sample lists about a million distinct CDR3 sequences, less than 30% seen once, with 28% in the top ten. Material: PBMCs, mostly from graft donor cells, obtained 360 days after TCRalphabeta/CD19-depleted stem cell transplant. Every receptor here comes from a boy under three years old who had a stem cell transplant for SCID, so the T cells may come from the graft donor.

V is TRBV24-1 and J is TRBJ2-1; 7 bases match TRBD1. Germline loops: CDR1 KGHDR, CDR2 SFDVKD. V shed 4 bases, J shed 0 bases, and the junction held 11 bases outside the gene matches. The CDR3 sequence is 18 residues long. Written as DNA, the CDR3 is TGTGCCACCAGTGACGCCCGACAGGGTCCCAGCTCCTACAATGAGCAGTTCTTC. Amino acids: CATSDARQGPSSYNEQFF.

This clonotype turned up a few times. The chain joins TRBV27 to TRBJ2-1, with D perhaps matching TRBD1 (5 bases). Germline V CDR1 and CDR2: MNHEY, SMNVEV (reference sequence). Trimming removed 2 bases from V and 2 bases from J, with 10 bases in between. CDR3 size: 15 residues. Here the CDR3 DNA reads TGTGCCAGCAGTTTACGACAGCTAGCCTACAATGAGCAGTTCTTC. It yields the protein CASSLRQLAYNEQFF.

This clonotype was counted between two and nine times. This chain joins TRBV5-1 and TRBJ1-1; D remains unclear. The V end lost 4 bases, the J end lost 6 bases, and 19 bases lay between the germline ends. This CDR3 comprises 15 residues. Germline CDR1 SGHRS, CDR2 YFSETQ. CDR3 sequence reads: CASSPRERLRSEAFF. The CDR3 DNA is TGCGCCAGCAGCCCGAGGGAGCGGCTGAGATCTGAAGCTTTCTTT.

This clonotype was counted a few times. This sequence joins TRBV6-5 and TRBJ2-7; D possibly corresponds to TRBD2 (6 bases). This CDR3 has 15 residues. CDR1 is MNHEY, CDR2 SVGAGI, per germline. The V and J ends lost 0 bases and 4 bases respectively, with 13 bases between them. In DNA, the CDR3 is TGTGCCAGCAGTTACTCGGCAGGAGGGCGTTACGAGCAGTACTTC. Its translation is CASSYSAGGRYEQYF.

This clonotype was recorded a few times. The CDR3 DNA reads as TGTGCCAGCAGTGAAGAGGGGGCGGCCAAAAACATTCAGTACTTC. As protein: CASSEEGAAKNIQYF. The genes are TRBV2 and TRBJ2-4; 7 nucleotides agree with TRBD1. Per the germline V gene, CDR1 is SNHLY and CDR2 is FYNNEI. The CDR3 runs 15 residues. Germline trimming cut 1 base from V and 1 base from J; bases unmatched to any gene: 1.

The chain joins TRBV7-2 to TRBJ1-2; possible D gene TRBD1, 6 bases. This CDR3 has 14 residues. The V end lost 4 bases, the J end lost 10 bases, and 19 bases lay between the germline ends. Germline V gene sequence: CDR1 SGHTA, CDR2 FQGNSA. CDR3 residues: CASSSLTGPSAYTF. CDR3 sequence (DNA): TGTGCCAGCAGCTCCCTGACAGGTCCCAGTGCCTACACCTTC.

The genes are TRBV5-5 and TRBJ2-1, with TRBD1 as a possible D gene (5 bases). V gave up 5 bases and J gave up 2 bases, with 14 bases separating them. Germline V CDR1 and CDR2: SGHKS, YYEKEE (reference sequence). CDR3 length: 15 residues. The CDR3 sequence: CASRAPQGPYNEQFF. For the CDR3, the DNA is TGTGCCAGCAGGGCACCCCAGGGCCCCTACAATGAGCAGTTCTTC. The full variable domain, in which reference TRBV5-5 and TRBJ2-1 provide the parts outside the CDR3, is DAGVTQSPTHLIKTRGQQVTLRCSPISGHKSVSWYQQVLGQGPQFIFQYYEKEERGRGNFPDRFSARQFPNYSSELNVNALLLGDSALYLCASRAPQGPYNEQFFGPGTRLTVL.

This clonotype was detected only a few times. The chain employs TRBV10-3 and TRBJ1-5; D might be TRBD1 (5 bases). V shed 3 bases and J shed 6 bases, with 15 bases lying between them. In germline, CDR1 is ENHRY, CDR2 SYGVKD. CDR3 length: 15 residues. The CDR3 loop is CAISDNGGGGQPQHF. DNA of the CDR3: TGTGCCATCAGTGATAATGGCGGTGGGGGTCAGCCCCAGCATTTT.

The chain is built from TRBV24-1 and TRBJ2-5; TRBD2 matches 7 bases. Germline V CDR1 and CDR2: KGHDR, SFDVKD. The ends lost 0 bases at V and 5 bases at J; junction bases unmatched: 8. The CDR3 sequence is 16 residues long. CDR3 coding DNA: TGTGCCACCAGTGATTTGCGAGGAGCGGGGTTGGAGACCCAGTACTTC. This gives the protein CATSDLRGAGLETQYF.

The rearrangement joins TRBV4-1 to TRBJ1-5, with D possibly matching TRBD1 (5 bases). Germline CDR1 and CDR2: MGHRA and YSYEKL. The CDR3 runs to 17 residues. V dropped 0 bases and J dropped 3 bases, with 15 bases sitting between them. CDR3 nucleotides: TGCGCCAGCAGCCAAGATCTGGGGGGATTGGTCAATCAGCCCCAGCATTTT. As protein: CASSQDLGGLVNQPQHF.

The CDR3 loop is CASSFAGTLGYTF. Here the CDR3 DNA reads TGTGCCAGCAGCTTCGCGGGCACTCTGGGCTACACCTTC. The gene calls are TRBV5-6 and TRBJ1-2; D is uncertain. Trimming took 2 bases from V and 8 from J, leaving 13 bases between them. The germline gives CDR1 SGHDT, CDR2 YYEEEE. The length of the CDR3 is 13 residues.

This clonotype was picked up a small number of times. The chain uses TRBV20-1 and TRBJ2-3; 10 positions agree with TRBD2. CDR3 size: 16 residues. Germline trimming cut 6 bases from V and 0 bases from J; bases unmatched to any gene: 9. Germline V gene lookup returns CDR1 DFQATT and CDR2 SNEGSKA (reference sequence). This CDR3 is CSASAGGTTSTDTQYF. CDR3 nucleotide sequence: TGCAGTGCCTCAGCGGGGGGGACTACAAGCACAGATACGCAGTATTTT.

The V and J genes are TRBV3-1 and TRBJ2-3; TRBD1 matches at 9 bases. The CDR3 is 15 residues long. After removal of 3 bases from V and 1 base from J, the junction contained 2 bases not matched to a gene. CDR1 and CDR2 from the germline V gene are LGHDT and YNNKEL (reference sequence). CDR3 coding DNA: TGTGCCAGCAGCCACGGGGACAGGGGCACAGATACGCAGTATTTT. Protein: CASSHGDRGTDTQYF.

The chain has TRBV4-1 and TRBJ1-1, with D perhaps TRBD1 (6 bases). This CDR3 is built from 15 residues. The ends were cut back, 2 bases at V and 2 bases at J, with 12 bases in the middle. Germline V lookup: CDR1 MGHRA, CDR2 YSYEKL. The CDR3 sequence is CASSQSLQGNTEAFF. CDR3 nucleotides: TGCGCCAGCAGCCAATCGCTACAGGGTAACACTGAAGCTTTCTTT.

This chain uses TRBV12-3 or TRBV12-4 with TRBJ1-5; 7 positions match TRBD1. V shed 5 bases and J 2 bases; nucleotides not matched to a gene: 9. The CDR3 extends over 16 amino acids. The DNA for the CDR3 is TGTGCCAGCAGTCCACCGGGACAGCCGGGCAATCAGCCCCAGCATTTT. It encodes CASSPPGQPGNQPQHF.

This clonotype was detected only a few times. This chain connects TRBV20-1 to TRBJ2-7; 12 positions agree with TRBD2. The junction had 5 bases not matched to a gene; V was cut back by 6 bases and J by 2 bases. The CDR3 is 14 residues long. CDR1 is DFQATT, CDR2 SNEGSKA, per germline (reference sequence). CDR3 sequence: CSARLAGATYEQYF. In nucleotides, the CDR3 is TGCAGTGCGAGACTAGCGGGGGCTACCTACGAGCAGTACTTC.

The gene calls are TRBV12-3 or TRBV12-4 and TRBJ1-4; D is undetermined. Trimming took off 6 bases at V and 5 bases at J, with 13 bases between the two ends. This CDR3 is 14 amino acids long. The CDR3 reads CASRTTLKNEKLFF. In nucleotides, the CDR3 is TGTGCCAGCAGAACTACCCTGAAAAATGAAAAACTGTTTTTT.

V and J are TRBV18 and TRBJ2-1, with 9 bases that match TRBD1. With V trimmed by 5 bases and J by 7 bases, 6 bases remained unmatched. The V gene's germline CDR1 is KGHSH and CDR2 LQKENI. The CDR3 totals 14 residues. The CDR3 sequence is CASSSRDRVNEQFF. For the CDR3, the DNA is TGTGCCAGCTCATCCAGGGACAGGGTAAATGAGCAGTTCTTC. The full variable domain, with the rest looked up from reference TRBV18 and TRBJ2-1, is NAGVMQNPRHLVRRRGQEARLRCSPMKGHSHVYWYRQLPEEGLKFMVYLQKENIIDESGMPKERFSAEFPKEGPSILRIQQVVRGDSAAYFCASSSRDRVNEQFFGPGTRLTVL.

The chain couples TRBV5-8 to TRBJ2-5; possible D gene TRBD1, 8 bases. Trimming cost V 4 bases and J 6 bases, with 16 bases left between them. CDR1 and CDR2 from the germline V gene are SGHTS and YDEGEE. The CDR3 has 14 residues. Here the CDR3 reads CASSRKQGGQTQYF. The CDR3 coding sequence is TGTGCCAGCAGCAGGAAACAGGGGGGGCAGACCCAGTACTTC.

V gene TRBV7-9 combines with J gene TRBJ1-2, with 7 bases matching TRBD1. Germline-derived CDR1 and CDR2 are SEHNR and FQNEAQ (reference sequence). V shed 3 bases, J shed 6 bases, and the junction held 1 base outside the gene matches. The CDR3 runs to 12 residues. The CDR3 coding sequence is TGTGCCAGCAGCTTGACAGGGAATGGCTACACCTTC. As protein: CASSLTGNGYTF. The full variable domain, completed using reference TRBV7-9 and TRBJ1-2, is DTGVSQNPRHKITKRGQNVTFRCDPISEHNRLYWYRQTLGQGPEFLTYFQNEAQLEKSRLLSDRFSAERPKGSFSTLEIQRTEQGDSAMYLCASSLTGNGYTFGSGTRLTVV.

This clonotype appeared a few times. The chain couples TRBV7-8 to TRBJ2-7; D possibly corresponds to TRBD2 (6 bases). There are 17 residues in the CDR3. With 2 bases removed from V and 3 bases from J, the gap between germline ends came to 20 bases. The germline V gene has CDR1 SGHVS and CDR2 FQNEAQ. CDR3 region: CASSLLGRGGPNYEQYF. The CDR3 coding sequence is TGTGCCAGCAGCTTATTAGGGCGGGGCGGACCGAACTACGAGCAGTACTTC.

The rearrangement links TRBV5-4 to TRBJ2-7; D could derive from TRBD1 or TRBD2 (5 bases each). CDR1 is SGHNT, CDR2 YYREEE, per germline (reference sequence). The CDR3 spans 15 residues. V was clipped by 4 bases and J by 3 bases, with 17 bases between them. DNA of the CDR3: TGTGCCAGCAGCGTAGGTCGTGAGGGGATCTACGAGCAGTACTTC. Its protein product is CASSVGREGIYEQYF.

The V call is TRBV15, the J call TRBJ2-7; tentative D call: TRBD2 (5 bases). CDR3 length: 13 residues. The V and J ends lost 1 base and 3 bases respectively, with 7 bases between them. Looked up from germline, CDR1 is LNHNV and CDR2 is YYDKDF (reference sequence). The CDR3: CATSRGGLYEQYF. DNA for the CDR3: TGTGCCACCAGCAGAGGCGGACTCTACGAGCAGTACTTC.

This clonotype was picked up a small number of times. V gene TRBV28 combines with J gene TRBJ2-4, with TRBD1 identical over 8 bases. CDR1 and CDR2 (germline): MDHEN, SYDVKM. The V gene end was trimmed by 4 bases and the J gene end by 0 bases; junction bases not matched to a gene: 8. The length of the CDR3 is 17 residues. CDR3 bases: TGTGCCAGCAGTTACGGGACAGGCGAAGGAGCCAAAAACATTCAGTACTTC. Translation gives CASSYGTGEGAKNIQYF.